This TCR beta chain was obtained from a study of T cell responses to AZD1222 COVID-19 vaccine (dated by TCRdb to the early 2020s). Regarding the complete study: A total of approximately 230 trial participants underwent TCR sequencing, of whom approximately 210 received two doses of AZD1222 and about 25 received two doses of the MenACWY control vaccine. Trial participants were enrolled by age into subgroups of 18-55, 56-69 and 70-plus years, and roughly 150, 30 and 60 TCR-sequenced participants, respectively, were included in these subgroups. What the research found in general, with its limitations: In the small 56-69-year group, the increase in depth fell short of significance, most likely because of low power. Most participants were white British and females outnumbered males, and the authors suggested that clonal diversity may have been underestimated. Only a handful of AZD1222 recipients were SARS-CoV-2 seropositive at baseline, limiting conclusions about previously exposed vaccinees. Spike-specific TCR breadth and depth rose significantly after two AZD1222 doses compared with day 0 and with MenACWY recipients. Epitopes outside the regions mutated in the B.1.351 and B.1.1.7 variants were reportedly recognized by nearly half of the unique spike-specific TCRs. Because no day 14 peak-response samples were available, repertoires were characterized only after the peak T cell response. The vaccine-associated CD4 TCRs covered the entire spike protein, and the dominant responses fell in regions 160-218 and 743-854.

Based on the germline V gene, the CDR1 and CDR2 sequences are MDHEN and SYDVKM. V is clipped by 5 bases and J by 0 bases, and the sequence between their germline boundaries is 14 bases long. The CDR3 runs 15 amino acids, cysteine and phenylalanine included. The only DNA kept is the CDR3, 45 bases in frame from the first base. Concerning this clone itself: The antigen it binds to is not known. Base qualities are not recorded, but no much larger clone differs from it by a single base.

Read against the paper, the sample's time point label means: about 28 days (+/-7) after the second vaccine dose. AZD1222 recipients given second doses at about 4 weeks or at about 12 weeks were pooled, since spike-specific TCR depth and breadth were not found to differ between the two schedules. Vaccinee samples were obtained from the UK trials COV001 and COV002, which included a single-blind randomized controlled phase 2/3 trial of AZD1222 (ChAdOx1 nCoV-19) in healthy adults. For TCRbeta chain sequencing, PBMC samples were collected from trial participants at day 0 and at day 28 after the second dose. The CDR3 regions of human TCRbeta chains were analyzed by immunosequencing. As for the authors' bioinformatics: Repertoire TCRs were matched against a reference library of SARS-CoV-2-specific TCRs generated with the MIRA antigen-specificity platform. Breadth was defined as the fraction of unique TCRs that were SARS-CoV-2-associated, and depth was defined as the fraction of total T cells that were SARS-CoV-2-associated. Each spike-specific TCR was assigned to its reactive spike region and to a CD4 or CD8 class using the MIRA data. Log10-transformed breadth and depth values were compared by one-way ANOVA with Sidak's multiple comparisons tests. TCRdb took this table from immuneACCESS and kept in-frame rearrangements with V and J called. Such tables lack part of the clones; where checked against another copy, unresolved V genes explain under half of the gap, and the rest is unexplained. The V and J calls and clone size come from that table; D and trimming were worked out from the DNA. The sample table contains more than 75,000 clones; only one count was recorded for about 83% of them. The ten largest clones take up about 1.3% of the sample.

The rearranged segments are TRBV28 and TRBJ2-7; the best D guess is TRBD2, with 7 bases matching. Sample: peripheral blood, taken 28 days after the second AZD1222 dose. This sequence originates from an adult who received the AZD1222 COVID-19 vaccine. The CDR3 region reads CASSPRGGVSYEQYF. In nucleotides, the sequence is TGTGCCAGCAGTCCGCGAGGGGGGGTCTCCTACGAGCAGTACTTC.